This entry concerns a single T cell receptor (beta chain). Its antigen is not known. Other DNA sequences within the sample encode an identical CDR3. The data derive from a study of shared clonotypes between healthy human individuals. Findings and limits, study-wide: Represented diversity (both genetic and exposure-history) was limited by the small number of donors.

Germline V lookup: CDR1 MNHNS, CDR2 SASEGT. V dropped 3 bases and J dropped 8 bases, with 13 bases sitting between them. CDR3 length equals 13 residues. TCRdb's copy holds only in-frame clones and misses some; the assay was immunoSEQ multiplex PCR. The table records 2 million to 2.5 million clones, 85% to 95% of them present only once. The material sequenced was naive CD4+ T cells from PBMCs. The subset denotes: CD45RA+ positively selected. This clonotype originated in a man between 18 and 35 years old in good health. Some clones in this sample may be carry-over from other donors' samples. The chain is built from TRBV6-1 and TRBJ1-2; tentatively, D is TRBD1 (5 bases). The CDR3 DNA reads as TGTGCCAGCAGTGAGGTCGGGGGTGGAGGCTACACCTTC. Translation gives CASSEVGGGGYTF.